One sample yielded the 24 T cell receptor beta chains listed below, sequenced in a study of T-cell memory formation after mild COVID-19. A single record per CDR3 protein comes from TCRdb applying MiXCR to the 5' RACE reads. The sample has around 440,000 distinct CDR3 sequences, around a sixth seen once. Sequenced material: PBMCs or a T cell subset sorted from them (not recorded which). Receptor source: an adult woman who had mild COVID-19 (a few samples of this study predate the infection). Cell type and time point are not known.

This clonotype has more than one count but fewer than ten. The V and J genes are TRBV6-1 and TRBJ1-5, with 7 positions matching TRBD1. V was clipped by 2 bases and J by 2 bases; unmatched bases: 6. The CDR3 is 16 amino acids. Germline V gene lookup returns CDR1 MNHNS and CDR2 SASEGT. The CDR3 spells CASSELLTGRNQPQHF. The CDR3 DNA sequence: TGTGCCAGCAGTGAACTATTGACAGGGCGCAATCAGCCCCAGCATTTT.

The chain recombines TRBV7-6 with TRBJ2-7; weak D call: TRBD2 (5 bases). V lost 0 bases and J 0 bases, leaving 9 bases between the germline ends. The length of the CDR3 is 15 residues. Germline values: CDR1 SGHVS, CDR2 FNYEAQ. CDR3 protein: CASSLAPGSSYEQYF. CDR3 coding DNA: TGTGCCAGCAGCTTAGCGCCGGGGAGCTCCTACGAGCAGTACTTC.

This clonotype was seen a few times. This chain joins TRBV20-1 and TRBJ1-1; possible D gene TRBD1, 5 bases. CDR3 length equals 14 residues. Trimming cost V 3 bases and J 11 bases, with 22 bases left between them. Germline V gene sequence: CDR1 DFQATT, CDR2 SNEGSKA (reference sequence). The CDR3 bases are TGCAGTGCTAGGGACTGGAGGGGACGGGACCGGGCTTTCTTT. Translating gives CSARDWRGRDRAFF.

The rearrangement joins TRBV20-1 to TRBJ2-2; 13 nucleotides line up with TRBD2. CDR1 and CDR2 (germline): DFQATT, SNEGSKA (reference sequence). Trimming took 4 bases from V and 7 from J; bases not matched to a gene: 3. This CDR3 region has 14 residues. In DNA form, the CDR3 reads TGCAGTGCTAACGGACTAGCGGGAGACGGGGAGCTGTTTTTT. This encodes CSANGLAGDGELFF.

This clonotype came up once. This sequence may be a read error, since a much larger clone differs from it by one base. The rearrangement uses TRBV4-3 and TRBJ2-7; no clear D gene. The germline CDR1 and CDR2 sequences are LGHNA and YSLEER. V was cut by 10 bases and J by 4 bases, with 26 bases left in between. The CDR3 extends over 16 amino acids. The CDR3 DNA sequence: TGCGCCATCACAGCAGCCCCCAAGGAGCGAAAGTACGAGCAGTACTTC. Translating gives CAITAAPKERKYEQYF.

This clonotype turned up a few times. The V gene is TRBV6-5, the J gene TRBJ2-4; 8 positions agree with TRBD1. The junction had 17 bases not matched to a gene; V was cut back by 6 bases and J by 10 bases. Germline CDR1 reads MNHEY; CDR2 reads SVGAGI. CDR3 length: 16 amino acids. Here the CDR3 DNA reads TGTGCCAGCAGCTCGGACAGGGAAAATCGGGGGCAGATTCAGTACTTC. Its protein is CASSSDRENRGQIQYF.

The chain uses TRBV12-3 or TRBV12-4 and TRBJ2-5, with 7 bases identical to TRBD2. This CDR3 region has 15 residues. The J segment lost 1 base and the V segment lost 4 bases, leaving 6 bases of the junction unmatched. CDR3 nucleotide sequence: TGTGCCAGCAGTTCGCTAGCGGATTTCCAAGAGACCCAGTACTTC. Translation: CASSSLADFQETQYF.

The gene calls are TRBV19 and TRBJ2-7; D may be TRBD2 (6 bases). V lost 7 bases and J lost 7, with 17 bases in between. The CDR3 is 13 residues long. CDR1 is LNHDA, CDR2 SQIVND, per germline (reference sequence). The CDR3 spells CASTSTWRGEQYF. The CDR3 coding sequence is TGTGCCAGTACCTCTACATGGAGGGGAGAGCAGTACTTC.

The CDR3 sequence: CASSQVALRTSGSYEQYF. The CDR3 DNA reads TGTGCCAGCAGCCAGGTAGCACTGAGGACTAGCGGCTCCTACGAGCAGTACTTC. The V call is TRBV4-2, the J call TRBJ2-7; 10 bases match TRBD2. Germline-derived CDR1 and CDR2 are LGHNA and YNFKEQ. V trimming: 3 bases; J trimming: 0 bases; junction bases outside the gene matches: 11. The CDR3 extends over 18 amino acids.

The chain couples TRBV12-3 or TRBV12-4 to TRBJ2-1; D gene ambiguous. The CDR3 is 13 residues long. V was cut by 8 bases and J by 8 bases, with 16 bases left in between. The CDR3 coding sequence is TGTGCCAGCCGATTCGAGTGGTTCGATGAGCAGTTCTTC. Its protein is CASRFEWFDEQFF.

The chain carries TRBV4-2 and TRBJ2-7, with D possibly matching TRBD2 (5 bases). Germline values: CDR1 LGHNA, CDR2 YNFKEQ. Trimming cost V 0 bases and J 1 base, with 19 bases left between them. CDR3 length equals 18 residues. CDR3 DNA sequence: TGTGCCAGCAGCCAAGAGTACGGCGTTGGACTCGAGTCCTACGAGCAGTACTTC. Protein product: CASSQEYGVGLESYEQYF.

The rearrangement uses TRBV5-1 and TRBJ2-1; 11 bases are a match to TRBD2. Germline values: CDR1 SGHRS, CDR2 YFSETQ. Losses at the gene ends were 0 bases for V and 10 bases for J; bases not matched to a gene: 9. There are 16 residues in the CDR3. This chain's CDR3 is CASSLAPIAGGGEQFF. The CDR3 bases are TGCGCCAGCAGCTTGGCCCCAATAGCGGGAGGGGGGGAGCAGTTCTTC.

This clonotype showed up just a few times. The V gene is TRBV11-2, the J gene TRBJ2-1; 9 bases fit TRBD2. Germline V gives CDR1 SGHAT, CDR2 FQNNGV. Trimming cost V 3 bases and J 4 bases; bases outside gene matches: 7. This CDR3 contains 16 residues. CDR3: CASSLQTSGVYNEQFF. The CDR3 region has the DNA TGTGCCAGCAGCTTGCAGACTAGCGGAGTGTACAATGAGCAGTTCTTC.

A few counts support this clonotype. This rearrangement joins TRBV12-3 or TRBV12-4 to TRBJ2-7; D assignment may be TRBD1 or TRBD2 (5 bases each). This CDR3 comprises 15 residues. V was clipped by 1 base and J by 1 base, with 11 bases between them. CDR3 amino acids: CASSLGGTRSYEQYF. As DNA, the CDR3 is TGTGCCAGCAGTTTAGGAGGGACGAGGTCCTACGAGCAGTACTTC.

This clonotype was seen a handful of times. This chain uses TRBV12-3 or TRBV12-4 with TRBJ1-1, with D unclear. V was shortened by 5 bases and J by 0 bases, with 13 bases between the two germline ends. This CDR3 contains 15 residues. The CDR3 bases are TGTGCCAGCAGTGTTACCGGACGGATGAACACTGAAGCTTTCTTT. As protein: CASSVTGRMNTEAFF.

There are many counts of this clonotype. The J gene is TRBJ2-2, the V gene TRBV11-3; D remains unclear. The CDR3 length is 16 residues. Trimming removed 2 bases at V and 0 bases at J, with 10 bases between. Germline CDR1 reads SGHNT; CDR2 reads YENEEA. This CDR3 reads CASSLFRPPNTGELFF. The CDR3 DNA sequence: TGTGCCAGCAGCTTATTCCGACCACCGAACACCGGGGAGCTGTTTTTT.

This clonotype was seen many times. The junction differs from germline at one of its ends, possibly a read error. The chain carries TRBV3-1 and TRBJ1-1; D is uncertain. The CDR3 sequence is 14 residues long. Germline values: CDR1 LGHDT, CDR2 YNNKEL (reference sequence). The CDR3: CASSQDPVNTEAFF. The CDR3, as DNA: TGCGCCAGCAGCCAAGACCCGGTTAACACTGAAGCTTTCTTT.

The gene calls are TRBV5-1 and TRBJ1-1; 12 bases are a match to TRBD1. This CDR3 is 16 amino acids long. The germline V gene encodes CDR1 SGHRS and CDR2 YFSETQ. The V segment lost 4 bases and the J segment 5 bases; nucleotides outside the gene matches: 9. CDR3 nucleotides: TGCGCCAGCAGCCGGGAGGGACAGGGGGCTAATACTGAAGCTTTCTTT. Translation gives CASSREGQGANTEAFF.

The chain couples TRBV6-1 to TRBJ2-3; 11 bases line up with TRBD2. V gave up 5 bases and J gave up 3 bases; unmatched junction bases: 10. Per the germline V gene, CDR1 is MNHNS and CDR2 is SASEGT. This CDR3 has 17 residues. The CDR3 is CASSPRTSGFMTDTQYF. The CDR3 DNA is TGTGCCAGCAGTCCAAGGACTAGCGGGTTCATGACAGATACGCAGTATTTT.

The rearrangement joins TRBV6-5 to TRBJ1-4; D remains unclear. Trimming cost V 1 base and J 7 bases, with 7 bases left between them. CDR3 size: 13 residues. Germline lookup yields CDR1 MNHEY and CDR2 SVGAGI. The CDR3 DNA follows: TGTGCCAGCAGTTACTTCACCGGTGAAAAACTGTTTTTT. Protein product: CASSYFTGEKLFF.

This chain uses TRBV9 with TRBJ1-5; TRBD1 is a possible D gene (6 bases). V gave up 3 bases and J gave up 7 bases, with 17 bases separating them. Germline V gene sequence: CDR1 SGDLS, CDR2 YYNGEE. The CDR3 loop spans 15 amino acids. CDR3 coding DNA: TGTGCCAGCAGCGGGGGGGCCTCAGCAGGGCAGCCCCAGCATTTT. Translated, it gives CASSGGASAGQPQHF.

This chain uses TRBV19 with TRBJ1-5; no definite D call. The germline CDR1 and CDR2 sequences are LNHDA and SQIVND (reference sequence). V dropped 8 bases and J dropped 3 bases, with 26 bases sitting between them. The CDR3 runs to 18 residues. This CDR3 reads CASSNTPILGVVNQPQHF. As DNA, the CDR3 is TGTGCCAGTTCAAACACCCCGATTCTAGGAGTGGTCAATCAGCCCCAGCATTTT. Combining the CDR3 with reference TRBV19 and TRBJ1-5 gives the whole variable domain DGGITQSPKYLFRKEGQNVTLSCEQNLNHDAMYWYRQDPGQGLRLIYYSQIVNDFQKGDIAEGYSVSREKKESFPLTVTSAQKNPTAFYLCASSNTPILGVVNQPQHFGDGTRLSIL.

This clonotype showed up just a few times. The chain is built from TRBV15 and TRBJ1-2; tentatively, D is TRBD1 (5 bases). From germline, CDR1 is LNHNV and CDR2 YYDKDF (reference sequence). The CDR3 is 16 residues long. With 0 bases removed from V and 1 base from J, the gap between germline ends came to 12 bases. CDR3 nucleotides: TGTGCCACCAGCAGAGATATACGGGACGGTAACTATGGCTACACCTTC. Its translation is CATSRDIRDGNYGYTF. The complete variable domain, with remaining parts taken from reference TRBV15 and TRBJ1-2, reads DAMVIQNPRYQVTQFGKPVTLSCSQTLNHNVMYWYQQKSSQAPKLLFHYYDKDFNNEADTPDNFQSRRPNTSFCFLDIRSPGLGDTAMYLCATSRDIRDGNYGYTFGSGTRLTVV.

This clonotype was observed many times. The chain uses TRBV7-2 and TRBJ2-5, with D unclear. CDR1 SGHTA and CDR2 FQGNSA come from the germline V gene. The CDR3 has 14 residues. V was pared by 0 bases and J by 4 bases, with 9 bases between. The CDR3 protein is CASSLAGQAETQYF. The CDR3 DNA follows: TGTGCCAGCAGCTTAGCTGGGCAGGCAGAGACCCAGTACTTC.